Listed below are T cell receptor beta chains from one sample, sequenced in a study of memory CD4+ T cells and cytomegalovirus serostatus. The data were produced by immunoSEQ multiplex PCR, yet TCRdb's version contains in-frame clones alone and is incomplete. The sample includes around 60,000 clones, roughly 84% of them seen just once. Sequenced: memory CD4+ T cells from blood. Receptor source: an adult in good health and CMV-seronegative. Some clones in this sample may be carry-over from other donors' samples. The CDR3 runs from the conserved cysteine through the conserved F or W. D genes are given only for firm matches. Clone size is shown for a subset of rows, as once, few, many or a class of expanded clone.

j_call d_call clone_size v_call cdr3_length cdr3_aa cdr3_nt
TRBJ1-2 - - TRBV6-1 15 CASRQGQGANYGYTF TGTGCCAGCAGGCAAGGTCAGGGAGCTAACTATGGCTACACCTTC
TRBJ1-2 TRBD1 - TRBV11-2 15 CASSLTTGSNYGYTF TGTGCCAGCAGCTTGACGACAGGGAGCAACTATGGCTACACCTTC
TRBJ2-7 TRBD1 - TRBV27 15 CASSYRDRASYEQYF TGTGCCAGCAGTTACCGAGACAGGGCTTCCTACGAGCAGTACTTC
TRBJ1-2 TRBD1 - TRBV4-1 16 CASSQGWTGLQGGYTF TGCGCCAGCAGCCAAGGCTGGACAGGTCTTCAGGGTGGCTACACCTTC
TRBJ2-1 TRBD2 - TRBV5-6 16 CASSLRASGGYNEQFF TGTGCCAGCAGCTTGCGGGCTAGCGGGGGATACAATGAGCAGTTCTTC
TRBJ2-7 TRBD1 - TRBV5-3 18 CARRTETGGPQSSYEQYF TGTGCCAGAAGAACTGAGACAGGGGGCCCCCAGAGCTCCTACGAGCAGTACTTC
TRBJ2-3 TRBD2 - TRBV4-2 15 CASSQVWTSPDTQYF TGTGCCAGCAGCCAAGTATGGACTAGCCCAGATACGCAGTATTTT
TRBJ1-1 TRBD1 - TRBV28 14 CASRESRGHREAFF TGTGCCAGCAGGGAGTCCAGGGGGCATAGGGAAGCTTTCTTT
TRBJ1-2 - - TRBV5-6 15 CASSLFGPSNYGYTF TGTGCCAGCAGCTTGTTCGGACCATCTAACTATGGCTACACCTTC
TRBJ1-4 - - TRBV11-2 15 CASSLVGGSNEKLFF TGTGCCAGCAGCTTAGTCGGGGGCTCGAATGAAAAACTGTTTTTT
TRBJ1-3 - - TRBV7-2 13 CASSAGGGNTIYF TGTGCCAGCAGTGCGGGGGGTGGAAACACCATATATTTT
TRBJ2-3 - - TRBV7-9 16 CASSFGPLHSTDTQYF TGTGCCAGCAGCTTCGGGCCGCTCCATAGCACAGATACGCAGTATTTT
TRBJ1-2 - - TRBV4-3 16 CASSQDMGAANYGYTF TGCGCCAGCAGCCAAGATATGGGGGCGGCTAACTATGGCTACACCTTC
TRBJ2-2 - - TRBV27 15 CASRLTNTNTGELFF TGTGCCAGCAGACTGACAAATACGAACACCGGGGAGCTGTTTTTT
TRBJ2-1 TRBD2 - TRBV2 15 CASSERAGSYNEQFF TGTGCCAGCAGTGAACGAGCGGGATCCTACAATGAGCAGTTCTTC
TRBJ2-7 TRBD2 - TRBV6-1 13 CASTRTSGIEQYF TGTGCCAGCACCCGGACTAGCGGGATCGAGCAGTACTTC
TRBJ1-5 - - TRBV29-1 12 CSAGGGHQPQHF TGCAGTGCTGGGGGGGGCCATCAGCCCCAGCATTTT
TRBJ2-3 - - TRBV7-2 13 CASTKPPSDTQYF TGTGCCAGCACCAAGCCCCCTTCGGATACGCAGTATTTT
TRBJ1-1 - few TRBV4-1 13 CASSLGHATEAFF TGCGCCAGCAGCCTCGGACACGCCACTGAAGCTTTCTTT
TRBJ2-7 - - TRBV30 12 CASGTLGYEQYF TGTGCCTCCGGGACTTTGGGGTACGAGCAGTACTTC
TRBJ2-3 TRBD1 - TRBV7-3 16 CASSPGDRITTDTQYF TGTGCCAGCAGCCCGGGGGACAGGATAACGACAGATACGCAGTATTTT
TRBJ2-1 TRBD2 once TRBV4-2 16 CASSQEGTSGIDEQFF TGTGCCAGCAGCCAAGAAGGGACTAGCGGGATAGATGAGCAGTTCTTC
TRBJ2-1 - - TRBV7-2 13 CASSSRSGNEQFF TGTGCCAGCAGCTCCCGTAGCGGAAATGAGCAGTTCTTC
TRBJ1-2 TRBD1 - TRBV11-2 14 CASSLERQGYGYTF TGTGCCAGCAGCTTAGAGAGACAGGGGTATGGCTACACCTTC
TRBJ2-6 - - TRBV30 13 CARRTSGANVLTF TGTGCCCGAAGAACCTCTGGGGCCAACGTCCTGACTTTC
TRBJ2-3 - - TRBV4-3 15 CASSQEGQRTDTQYF TGCGCCAGCAGCCAAGAAGGGCAGCGCACAGATACGCAGTATTTT
TRBJ1-1 - - TRBV7-8 15 CASSLRLASNTEAFF TGTGCCAGCAGCTTACGGCTTGCCAGTAACACTGAAGCTTTCTTT
TRBJ2-6 - - TRBV5-4 14 CASSLDTGANVLTF TGTGCCAGCAGCTTAGACACTGGGGCCAACGTCCTGACTTTC
TRBJ1-1 TRBD1 - TRBV5-1 14 CASREGALNTEAFF TGCGCCAGCAGGGAGGGGGCTCTGAACACTGAAGCTTTCTTT
TRBJ2-1 TRBD2 - TRBV5-4 15 CASSVGLAGGNEQFF TGTGCCAGCAGCGTGGGACTAGCGGGAGGCAATGAGCAGTTCTTC
TRBJ2-6 TRBD2 - TRBV5-1 21 CASSLYWSELAGGGGANVLTF TGCGCCAGCAGCTTATACTGGTCTGAGCTAGCGGGAGGAGGTGGGGCCAACGTCCTGACTTTC
TRBJ2-7 - once TRBV7-9 8 CVWYEQYF TGTGTTTGGTACGAGCAGTACTTC
TRBJ2-2 - few TRBV28 14 CASSFGRATGELFF TGTGCCAGCAGTTTCGGAAGGGCTACCGGGGAGCTGTTTTTT
TRBJ2-1 - - TRBV25-1 13 CASSRRVNNEQFF TGTGCCAGCAGTAGGCGGGTGAACAATGAGCAGTTCTTC
TRBJ2-7 - few TRBV5-1 12 CASSLGNYEQYF TGCGCCAGCAGCTTAGGTAACTACGAGCAGTACTTC
TRBJ2-3 TRBD2 - TRBV7-2 15 CASSSSGTSTDTQYF TGTGCCAGCAGCTCCAGCGGGACTAGCACAGATACGCAGTATTTT
TRBJ2-5 TRBD2 - TRBV4-2 13 CASSQETSGNVYF TGTGCCAGCAGCCAAGAGACGAGCGGGAACGTCTACTTC
TRBJ1-1 TRBD1 few TRBV2 13 CASNRQGTAEAFF TGTGCCAGCAATCGACAGGGTACGGCCGAAGCTTTCTTT
TRBJ2-7 - - TRBV28 16 CASRRGQNSPSYEQYF TGTGCCAGCAGGCGGGGACAAAATTCACCCTCCTACGAGCAGTACTTC
TRBJ1-5 - once TRBV18 13 CASSLARNQPQHF TGTGCCAGCTCGCTAGCACGCAATCAGCCCCAGCATTTT